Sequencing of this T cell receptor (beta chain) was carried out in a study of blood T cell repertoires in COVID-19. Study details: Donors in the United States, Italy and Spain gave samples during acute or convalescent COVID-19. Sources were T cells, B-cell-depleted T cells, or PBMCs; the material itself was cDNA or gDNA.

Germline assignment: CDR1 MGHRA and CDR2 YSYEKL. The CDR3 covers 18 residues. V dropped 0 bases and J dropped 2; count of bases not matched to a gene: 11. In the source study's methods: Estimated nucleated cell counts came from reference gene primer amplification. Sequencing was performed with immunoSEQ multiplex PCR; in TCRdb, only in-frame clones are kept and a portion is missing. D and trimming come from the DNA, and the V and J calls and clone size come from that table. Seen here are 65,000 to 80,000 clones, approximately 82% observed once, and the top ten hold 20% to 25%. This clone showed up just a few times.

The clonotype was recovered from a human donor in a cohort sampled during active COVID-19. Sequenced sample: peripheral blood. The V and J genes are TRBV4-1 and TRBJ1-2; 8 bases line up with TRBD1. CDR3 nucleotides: TGCGCCAGCAGCCAAGATAAGGAGTGGACAGGGCACAACTATGGCTACACCTTC. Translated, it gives CASSQDKEWTGHNYGYTF.